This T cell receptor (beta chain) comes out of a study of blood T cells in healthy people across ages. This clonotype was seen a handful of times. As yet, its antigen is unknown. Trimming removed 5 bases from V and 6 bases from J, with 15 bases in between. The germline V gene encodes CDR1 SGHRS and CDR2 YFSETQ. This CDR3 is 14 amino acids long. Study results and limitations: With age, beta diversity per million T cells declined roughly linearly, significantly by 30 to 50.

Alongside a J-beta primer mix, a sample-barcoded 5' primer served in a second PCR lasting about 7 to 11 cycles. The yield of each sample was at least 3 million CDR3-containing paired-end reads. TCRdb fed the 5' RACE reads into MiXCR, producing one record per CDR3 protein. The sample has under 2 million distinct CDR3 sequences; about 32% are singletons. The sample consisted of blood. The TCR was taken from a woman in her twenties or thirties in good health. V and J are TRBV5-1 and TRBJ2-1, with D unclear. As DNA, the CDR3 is TGCGCCAGCAGTTTTACAAGGCTGGGCAATGAGCAGTTCTTC. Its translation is CASSFTRLGNEQFF.